Listed below are T cell receptor beta chains from one sample, sequenced in a study of cytomegalovirus exposure and HLA in healthy donors. Data came from immunoSEQ multiplex PCR; TCRdb stores just in-frame clones and leaves some out. The data hold roughly 130,000 clones, with about three quarters observed a single time. Sequenced sample: PBMCs. The receptors stem from a man aged 40-55 years in good health and CMV-seronegative. CDR3s include the opening cysteine and the closing phenylalanine or tryptophan. A D gene is named only where the DNA matches it firmly. Rows give clone size only sometimes, using once, few, many, or a class for an expanded clone.

abundance	v_gene	d_gene	j_gene	CDR3nt	CDR3aa
once	TRBV27	TRBD2	TRBJ2-2	TGTGCCAGCAGTTTTGCGGGGGTTGAGGCCGGGGAGCTGTTTTTT	CASSFAGVEAGELFF
once	TRBV15	.	TRBJ1-6	TGTGCCACCAGATTCCGGAGAAGCTCCTATAATTCACCCCTCCACTTT	CATRFRRSSYNSPLHF
.	TRBV5-4	.	TRBJ2-1	TGTGCCAGCAGCTTGCGATGGAGCTCCTACAATGAGCAGTTCTTC	CASSLRWSSYNEQFF
.	TRBV4-2	.	TRBJ1-2	TGTGCCAGCAGCCAAGATCGGGAGCCACTCCTTCTTGCTAACTATGGCTACACCTTC	CASSQDREPLLLANYGYTF
.	TRBV4-1	TRBD1	TRBJ2-3	TGCGCCAGCAGCCAAAGAGGGACAGGGGGAGATACGCAGTATTTT	CASSQRGTGGDTQYF
.	TRBV6-4	.	TRBJ2-3	TGTGCCAGCAGCGCTAAAAGCACAGATACGCAGTATTTT	CASSAKSTDTQYF
.	TRBV30	TRBD2	TRBJ2-5	TGTGCCTGGAGTCCTGGACTAGCGGGGGGGCTGGAGACCCAGTACTTC	CAWSPGLAGGLETQYF
.	TRBV7-9	.	TRBJ2-1	TGTGCCAGCAGCCGGGATTGGGAGGACAATGAGCAGTTCTTC	CASSRDWEDNEQFF
.	TRBV5-6	.	TRBJ2-7	TGTGCCAGCAGCTTGGGGGGGCTTGGCTACGAGCAGTACTTC	CASSLGGLGYEQYF
.	TRBV4-1	.	TRBJ2-5	TGCGCCAGCAGCCAAGAGGCGGTACAAGAGACCCAGTACTTC	CASSQEAVQETQYF
few	TRBV18	TRBD2	TRBJ2-7	TGTGCCAGCTCCCCCAGGACTAGCTTCGCCTACGAGCAGTACTTC	CASSPRTSFAYEQYF
.	TRBV7-9	.	TRBJ1-2	TGTGCCAGCAGCCGTCGAAGTGGGGGGGGTTCTGATGGCTACACCTTC	CASSRRSGGGSDGYTF
.	TRBV4-3	TRBD2	TRBJ2-5	TGCGCCAGCAGCCAACAAACGGGCGGGGGGGAAGAGACCCAGTACTTC	CASSQQTGGGEETQYF
.	TRBV11-3	.	TRBJ2-5	TGTGCCAGCAGCTCAACCTTTCCTAGCGAGGTCGCGGAGACCCAGTACTTC	CASSSTFPSEVAETQYF
.	TRBV18	TRBD2	TRBJ2-7	TGTGCCAGCTCACCACCAAGCGGGGCCTCCTACGAGCAGTACTTC	CASSPPSGASYEQYF
few	TRBV6-1	TRBD1	TRBJ1-1	TGTGCCAGCAGCCCGGGACAGGGGAACACTGAAGCTTTCTTT	CASSPGQGNTEAFF